The 25 T cell receptor beta chains in this list originate from one sample, sequenced in a study of molecular identifiers for immune sequencing clone quantification (dated by TCRdb to the late 2010s). Receptor libraries were prepared by PCR. This sample was sequenced with an Illumina HiSeq 4000. TCRdb ran its own pipeline on the public reads, namely fastp trimming at Q25 and MiXCR clone calling, and kept in-frame beta chains. CDR3 protein duplicates are merged, each entry listing the most common genes and DNA. The sample records 600,000 to 650,000 distinct CDR3 sequences, about 20% of which are singletons. Roughly 0.85% of the sample lies in the top ten. Input material: naive CD8+ T cells from blood, with Jurkat cell RNA spiked in. In the paper's terms, the cell subset or site label means: FACS-sorted CD8+CD4-CCR7+CD45RA+ naive T cells. These receptors all come from a human donor in good health. Some libraries in this study had Jurkat cell RNA spiked in.

This clonotype has ten or more counts. The rearrangement joins TRBV27 to TRBJ2-7; TRBD1 matches 11 bases. J lost 1 base, V lost 5 bases, and 4 bases had no gene match. Germline-derived CDR1 and CDR2 are MNHEY and SMNVEV (reference sequence). The length of the CDR3 is 15 residues. CDR3 DNA sequence: TGTGCCAGCAGTAGAGGGGACAGGGGGTCCTACGAGCAGTACTTC. Encoded protein: CASSRGDRGSYEQYF.

This clonotype was seen ten or more times. The rearrangement joins TRBV20-1 to TRBJ1-3; the D is unclear. Looked up from germline, CDR1 is DFQATT and CDR2 is SNEGSKA (reference sequence). Trimming removed 3 bases at V and 3 bases at J, with 9 bases between. The CDR3 has 13 residues. The CDR3 protein is CSARIAGGNTIYF. DNA for the CDR3: TGCAGTGCTAGGATAGCTGGTGGAAACACCATATATTTT.

Comments on this clonotype: A clone one base away is much larger, so this may be a read error. The chain carries TRBV7-6 and TRBJ2-5, with D tentatively TRBD1 (7 bases). Germline V CDR1 and CDR2: SGHVS, FNYEAQ. The length of the CDR3 is 14 residues. The CDR3 bases are TGTGTCAGCAGCTCCATGCAGGGGGGAGAGACCCAGTACTTC. It codes for CVSSSMQGGETQYF. The full variable domain, with the rest looked up from reference TRBV7-6 and TRBJ2-5, is GAGVSQSPRYKVTKRGQDVALRCDPISGHVSLYWYRQALGQGPEFLTYFNYEAQQDKSGLPNDRFSAERPEGSISTLTIQRTEQRDSAMYRCVSSSMQGGETQYFGPGTRLLVL.

About this clonotype: A much larger clone differs by one base, so this may be a read error. The CDR3 bases are TGTGCAGTCACGGAGGGACGGGTGAACATTCAGTACTTC. It encodes CAVTEGRVNIQYF. The chain recombines TRBV28 with TRBJ2-4; TRBD2 is a possible D gene (6 bases). CDR1 MDHEN and CDR2 SYDVKM come from the germline V gene. The CDR3 consists of 13 residues.

In this sample, this clonotype turned up many times. The chain uses TRBV4-3 and TRBJ2-5, with a weak D call TRBD1 (6 bases). V was clipped by 0 bases and J by 1 base, with 15 bases between them. This CDR3 contains 17 residues. Germline V gene sequence: CDR1 LGHNA, CDR2 YSLEER. The DNA of the CDR3 is TGCGCCAGCAGCCAAGATCCACCGGCAGGGGCCCAAGAGACCCAGTACTTC. Amino acids: CASSQDPPAGAQETQYF.

This clonotype showed up just a few times. This chain links TRBV6-1 with TRBJ1-5; D may be TRBD1 (5 bases). This CDR3 contains 16 residues. Trimming shortened V by 3 bases and J by 4 bases, and 16 bases separated the two germline ends. The germline V gene has CDR1 MNHNS and CDR2 SASEGT. The CDR3, as DNA: TGTGCCAGCAGTGATGCCTGGGAGGGGATAAATCAGCCCCAGCATTTT. It yields the protein CASSDAWEGINQPQHF.

The rearrangement joins TRBV7-9 to TRBJ2-7, with 7 bases lining up with TRBD2. The germline gives CDR1 SEHNR, CDR2 FQNEAQ (reference sequence). This CDR3 has 14 amino acids. J lost 9 bases, V lost 2 bases, and 10 bases had no gene match. This CDR3 reads CASSLNVAGDGQYF. The CDR3 DNA sequence: TGTGCCAGCAGCTTAAACGTGGCGGGGGACGGGCAGTACTTC. Variable domain in full (rest from reference TRBV7-9 and TRBJ2-7): DTGVSQNPRHKITKRGQNVTFRCDPISEHNRLYWYRQTLGQGPEFLTYFQNEAQLEKSRLLSDRFSAERPKGSFSTLEIQRTEQGDSAMYLCASSLNVAGDGQYFGPGTRLTVT.

This clonotype was seen more than once but under ten times. This chain joins TRBV13 and TRBJ2-1; a weak D match, TRBD2 (6 bases). Germline V gene data show CDR1 as PRHDT and CDR2 as FYEKMQ (reference sequence). The CDR3 totals 17 residues. V lost 4 bases, J lost 0 bases, and 16 bases lay in between. The CDR3 nucleotides are TGTGCCAGCAGCTCCTCGACTAGGGAAAGCTCCTACAATGAGCAGTTCTTC. This encodes CASSSSTRESSYNEQFF. The full variable domain, completed using reference TRBV13 and TRBJ2-1, is AAGVIQSPRHLIKEKRETATLKCYPIPRHDTVYWYQQGPGQDPQFLISFYEKMQSDKGSIPDRFSAQQFSDYHSELNMSSLELGDSALYFCASSSSTRESSYNEQFFGPGTRLTVL.

This clonotype was detected many times. The V and J genes are TRBV24-1 and TRBJ2-1, with 8 bases lining up with TRBD2. J was trimmed by 2 bases and V by 7 bases; bases with no gene match: 15. The V gene's germline CDR1 is KGHDR and CDR2 SFDVKD. The CDR3 sequence is 18 residues long. The CDR3 nucleotides are TGTGCCACCAGACCAGCGGGAGCGGAGGAGGGGACCTACAATGAGCAGTTCTTC. Amino acids: CATRPAGAEEGTYNEQFF.

This clonotype was recorded many times. The J gene is TRBJ1-1, the V gene TRBV2; D ambiguous. This CDR3 has 16 residues. V was trimmed by 1 base and J by 4 bases, leaving 16 bases between them. The germline CDR1 and CDR2 sequences are SNHLY and FYNNEI. The CDR3 region has the DNA TGTGCCAGCAGTGAAGAATTGCCCAACTGGAGCACTGAAGCTTTCTTT. Protein sequence: CASSEELPNWSTEAFF.

This clonotype showed up many times. This chain uses TRBV4-3 with TRBJ1-6; tentatively, D is TRBD1 (5 bases). CDR1 is LGHNA and CDR2 is YSLEER in the germline V gene. The V gene lost 4 bases and the J gene lost 8 bases, with 15 bases spanning the gap. The CDR3 runs to 15 residues. The CDR3 loop is CASSLTPLGDSPLHF. In DNA form, the CDR3 reads TGCGCCAGCAGCCTCACTCCTCTGGGGGATTCACCCCTCCACTTT.

The sample holds many counts of this clonotype. The chain joins TRBV7-9 to TRBJ2-4; D is unclear. V shed 5 bases and J shed 5 bases, with 13 bases lying between them. The CDR3 spans 14 residues. CDR1 is SEHNR and CDR2 is FQNEAQ in the germline V gene (reference sequence). This CDR3 is CASSLKEYQNIQYF. The CDR3, as DNA: TGTGCCAGCAGCCTCAAGGAATACCAAAACATTCAGTACTTC.

This clonotype was recorded a few times. The genes are TRBV30 and TRBJ2-4, with D perhaps TRBD1 (5 bases). Per germline, CDR1 GTSNPN and CDR2 SVGIG (reference sequence). V was shortened by 4 bases and J by 0 bases, with 13 bases between the two germline ends. This CDR3 spans 15 amino acids. The CDR3 DNA reads TGTGCCTGGAAGGATATAGGGGAAGCCAAAAACATTCAGTACTTC. Translation: CAWKDIGEAKNIQYF. Full variable domain (remainder filled in from reference TRBV30 and TRBJ2-4): SQTIHQWPATLVQPVGSPLSLECTVEGTSNPNLYWYRQAAGRGLQLLFYSVGIGQISSEVPQNLSASRPQDRQFILSSKKLLLSDSGFYLCAWKDIGEAKNIQYFGAGTRLSVL.

This clonotype was seen at least ten times. This chain connects TRBV20-1 to TRBJ2-7, with 10 bases that match TRBD1. The CDR3 has 14 amino acids. V lost 3 bases, J lost 2 bases, and 4 bases stayed unmatched. The V gene's germline CDR1 is DFQATT and CDR2 SNEGSKA (reference sequence). The DNA of the CDR3 is TGCAGTGCTAGTGACGGGACAGGGGCCTACGAGCAGTACTTC. It encodes CSASDGTGAYEQYF.

As for this clonotype: Sequence at one end of the junction differs from germline and may be a read error. CDR3 residues: CASSIFVIKLPYYSEQFF. CDR3 coding DNA: TGTGCCAGTAGTATTTTTGTTATCAAACTACCCTACTACAGTGAGCAGTTCTTC. The rearrangement uses TRBV19 and TRBJ2-1; the D is unclear. This CDR3 region has 18 residues. CDR1 and CDR2 (germline): LNHDA, SQIVND (reference sequence).

The rearrangement uses TRBV13 and TRBJ2-7, with unresolved D. The length of the CDR3 is 12 residues. V was clipped by 2 bases and J by 5 bases, with 7 bases between them. Germline V gives CDR1 PRHDT, CDR2 FYEKMQ (reference sequence). Here the CDR3 reads CASSLHPHEQYF. CDR3 nucleotides: TGTGCCAGCAGCTTACATCCCCACGAGCAGTACTTC.

The V and J genes are TRBV27 and TRBJ2-7; the D gene is possibly TRBD1 (6 bases). Trimming left V 3 bases short and J 3 bases short, with 12 bases between. This CDR3 is built from 14 residues. Germline CDR1 reads MNHEY; CDR2 reads SMNVEV (reference sequence). CDR3 nucleotide sequence: TGTGCCAGCAGTTTTCAGGGGAATCACTACGAGCAGTACTTC. Encoded protein: CASSFQGNHYEQYF.

On this clonotype itself: Possible read error: a much larger clone is one base away. As the CDR3 is not closed by the conserved phenylalanine or tryptophan, this likely results from a read error. The rearrangement joins TRBV30 to TRBJ2-1; perhaps TRBD2 as D (5 bases). V shed 0 bases and J shed 10 bases, with 10 bases lying between them. This CDR3 is 12 amino acids long. The germline gives CDR1 GTSNPN, CDR2 SVGIG (reference sequence). This CDR3 reads CAWSVQGGEQFC. The CDR3 DNA sequence: TGTGCCTGGAGTGTACAAGGAGGCGAGCAGTTCTGC.

J is TRBJ2-1 and V is TRBV13; 9 bases are shared with TRBD2. The CDR3 has 15 amino acids. From germline, CDR1 is PRHDT and CDR2 FYEKMQ (reference sequence). The V segment lost 5 bases and the J segment 6 bases; nucleotides outside the gene matches: 8. CDR3 nucleotides: TGTGCCAGCAGCCCTAGCGGGATCGGAGGCAATGAGCAGTTCTTC. This sequence encodes CASSPSGIGGNEQFF.

At least ten counts were recorded for this clonotype. The chain has TRBV20-1 and TRBJ2-2; 7 nucleotides align to TRBD2. The germline V gene has CDR1 DFQATT and CDR2 SNEGSKA (reference sequence). The CDR3 consists of 16 residues. Trimming at V came to 0 bases and at J to 5 bases, leaving 9 bases not matched to a gene. The CDR3: CSARDHSGGGTGELFF. The CDR3 nucleotides read TGCAGTGCTAGAGATCACAGTGGGGGAGGGACCGGGGAGCTGTTTTTT.

In the case of this clonotype: Being one base from a much bigger clone, this may be a read error. The genes are TRBV30 and TRBJ2-5; tentatively, D is TRBD1 (6 bases). This CDR3 has 13 residues. Germline V gene lookup returns CDR1 GTSNPN and CDR2 SVGIG (reference sequence). The CDR3 sequence is CAWSADSQETLYF. The CDR3 nucleotides read TGTGCCTGGAGTGCGGACAGCCAAGAGACCCTGTACTTC.

This clonotype has just one count. It may be a read error: a sequence one base away is much more abundant. The gene calls are TRBV6-5 and TRBJ2-3; unclear D gene. In germline, CDR1 is MNHEY, CDR2 SVGAGI. The CDR3 spans 15 residues. CDR3 sequence (DNA): TGTGCCAGCAGTTACTCGGCCGTACTCTCAGATACGCGGTATTTT. This gives the protein CASSYSAVLSDTRYF.

The table lists this clonotype with a few counts. The rearrangement links TRBV9 to TRBJ1-4, with a tentative D call TRBD1 (5 bases). The V gene lost 0 bases and the J gene lost 5 bases, with 8 bases spanning the gap. The CDR3 extends over 14 amino acids. The germline gives CDR1 SGDLS, CDR2 YYNGEE. DNA for the CDR3: TGTGCCAGCAGCGTAGGGGACGGCAATGAAAAACTGTTTTTT. It specifies CASSVGDGNEKLFF. The variable domain in full, completed from reference TRBV9 and TRBJ1-4, reads DSGVTQTPKHLITATGQRVTLRCSPRSGDLSVYWYQQSLDQGLQFLIQYYNGEERAKGNILERFSAQQFPDLHSELNLSSLELGDSALYFCASSVGDGNEKLFFGSGTQLSVL.

In its sample, this clonotype was seen many times. The chain links TRBV12-5 to TRBJ2-1; TRBD2 matches at 9 bases. The CDR3 consists of 14 residues. Germline V lookup: CDR1 LGHNT, CDR2 FRNRAP. With 5 bases clipped from V and 9 bases from J, the junction kept 8 bases outside the gene matches. CDR3 DNA: TGTGCTAGTGGTCCCCCCGAACTAGCGGGTGAGCAGTTCTTC. Protein: CASGPPELAGEQFF.

The genes are TRBV11-2 and TRBJ1-6; maybe TRBD1 (5 bases). The V end lost 4 bases, the J end lost 8 bases, and 9 bases lay between the germline ends. This CDR3 comprises 13 residues. Per germline, CDR1 SGHAT and CDR2 FQNNGV. CDR3 in amino acids: CASSWGDDSPLHF. In nucleotides, the CDR3 is TGTGCCAGCAGCTGGGGGGATGATTCACCCCTCCACTTT. Variable domain in full (rest from reference TRBV11-2 and TRBJ1-6): EAGVAQSPRYKIIEKRQSVAFWCNPISGHATLYWYQQILGQGPKLLIQFQNNGVVDDSQLPKDRFSAERLKGVDSTLKIQPAKLEDSAVYLCASSWGDDSPLHFGNGTRLTVT.